These 6 T cell receptor beta chains were sequenced from one sample in a study of T-cell reconstitution after alpha-beta-depleted transplantation in children. The TCRbeta library was prepared with unique molecular identifiers. TCRdb re-called the PCR reads with MiXCR, one entry per CDR3 protein. Here the sample spans roughly 590,000 distinct CDR3 sequences, approximately 15% being singletons. The input for sequencing was PBMCs from the stem cell graft donor, taken from the stem cell graft. These receptors were obtained from a human donor who donated a stem cell graft to a child with acute myeloid leukemia.

This clonotype was picked up a small number of times. J is TRBJ2-1 and V is TRBV6-2 or TRBV6-3, with 14 positions matching TRBD2. The ends lost 4 bases at V and 7 bases at J; junction bases unmatched: 6. The CDR3 runs 16 residues. Germline CDR1 and CDR2: MNHEY and SVGEGT. The chain's CDR3 is CASSSRTSGGRNEQFF. As DNA, the CDR3 is TGTGCCAGCAGTTCTCGGACTAGCGGGGGGCGGAATGAGCAGTTCTTC.

This clonotype was counted many times. The chain links TRBV7-2 to TRBJ2-7; D not resolved. Germline-derived CDR1 and CDR2 are SGHTA and FQGNSA. The length of the CDR3 is 14 residues. V lost 0 bases, J lost 0 bases, and 6 bases lay in between. CDR3 loop: CASSLAQISYEQYF. The CDR3 bases are TGTGCCAGCAGCTTAGCCCAGATCTCCTACGAGCAGTACTTC.

This clonotype was recorded many times. A junction end diverges from the germline sequence, so it may reflect a read error. The V gene is TRBV7-2, the J gene TRBJ1-3; D remains unclear. Germline V lookup: CDR1 SGHTA, CDR2 FQGNSA. The CDR3 consists of 14 residues. CDR3 DNA sequence: TGTGCCAGCAGTTTAGAAAGCTCTGGAAACACCATATATTTT. It specifies CASSLESSGNTIYF.

CDR3 residues: CASSIQGGQLLYEQYF. The CDR3 region has the DNA TGCGCCAGCAGCATACAAGGGGGACAGCTACTTTACGAGCAGTACTTC. The rearrangement links TRBV5-1 to TRBJ2-7, with TRBD1 matching 7 bases. Trimming at V came to 4 bases and at J to 4 bases, leaving 14 bases not matched to a gene. The germline gives CDR1 SGHRS, CDR2 YFSETQ. The CDR3 loop spans 16 amino acids.

The rearrangement links TRBV20-1 to TRBJ1-4; D gene unclear. The CDR3 is 15 residues long. Germline CDR1 DFQATT, CDR2 SNEGSKA (reference sequence). V lost 0 bases to trimming and J lost 0 bases, with 8 bases between them. CDR3 nucleotide sequence: TGCAGTGCTAGAGATTGGGCCGCAACTAATGAAAAACTGTTTTTT. It yields the protein CSARDWAATNEKLFF.

The chain links TRBV7-6 to TRBJ1-2, with D possibly being TRBD1 (6 bases). Trimming pared 5 bases from V and 4 bases from J, leaving 14 bases between. The CDR3 runs to 14 residues. Per germline, CDR1 SGHVS and CDR2 FNYEAQ. CDR3 nucleotide sequence: TGTGCCAGCAGCCGGGGGCCGAGCAGCTATGGCTACACCTTC. Translation gives CASSRGPSSYGYTF.